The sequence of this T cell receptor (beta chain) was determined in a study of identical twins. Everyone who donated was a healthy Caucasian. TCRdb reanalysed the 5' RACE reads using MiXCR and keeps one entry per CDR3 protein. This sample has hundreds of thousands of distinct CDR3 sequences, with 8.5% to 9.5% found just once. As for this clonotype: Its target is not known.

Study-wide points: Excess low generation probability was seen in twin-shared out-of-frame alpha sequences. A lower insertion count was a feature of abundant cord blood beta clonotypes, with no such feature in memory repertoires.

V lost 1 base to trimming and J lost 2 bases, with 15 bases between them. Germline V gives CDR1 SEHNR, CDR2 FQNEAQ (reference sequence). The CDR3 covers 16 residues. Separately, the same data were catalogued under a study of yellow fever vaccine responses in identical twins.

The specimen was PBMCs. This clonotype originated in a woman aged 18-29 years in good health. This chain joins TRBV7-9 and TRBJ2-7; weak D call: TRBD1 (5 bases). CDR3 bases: TGTGCCAGCAGCTTAGATCAAGGGGCAAATACCTACGAGCAGTACTTC. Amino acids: CASSLDQGANTYEQYF.